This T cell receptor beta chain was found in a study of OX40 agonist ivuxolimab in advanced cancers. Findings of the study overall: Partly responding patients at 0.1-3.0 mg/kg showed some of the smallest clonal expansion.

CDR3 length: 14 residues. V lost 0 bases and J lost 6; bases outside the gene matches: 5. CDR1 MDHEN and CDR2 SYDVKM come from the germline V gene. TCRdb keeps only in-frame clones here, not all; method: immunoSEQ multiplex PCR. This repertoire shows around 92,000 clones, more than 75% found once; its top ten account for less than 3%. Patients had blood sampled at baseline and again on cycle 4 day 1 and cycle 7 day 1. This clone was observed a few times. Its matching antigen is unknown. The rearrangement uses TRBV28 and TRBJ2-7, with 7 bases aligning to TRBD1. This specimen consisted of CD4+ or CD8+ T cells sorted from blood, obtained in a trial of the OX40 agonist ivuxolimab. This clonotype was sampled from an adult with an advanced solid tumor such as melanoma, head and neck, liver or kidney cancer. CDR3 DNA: TGTGCCAGCAGTTTATGGGGACAGTACGGCGAGCAGTACTTC. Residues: CASSLWGQYGEQYF.